Listed here is a single T cell receptor (beta chain). The authors seeded roughly 200,000 CFSE-labeled responder cells together with roughly 200,000 irradiated stimulator cells tagged with violet dye. The data derive from a study of graft-versus-host responses after intestinal transplantation. Clones were sequenced by immunoSEQ multiplex PCR, and TCRdb holds only the in-frame ones, with some missing. The table has several thousand clones, approximately 30% seen once. After removal of 5 bases from V and 4 bases from J, the junction contained 7 bases not matched to a gene. Germline V CDR1 and CDR2: SGHTA, FQGTGA. This CDR3 comprises 14 residues.

The J gene is TRBJ1-1, the V gene TRBV7-3, with 7 bases fitting TRBD1. The TCR originated in a human patient who was an organ donor for intestinal transplantation. The sequencing here drew on alloreactive CD8+ T cells from a mixed lymphocyte reaction culture, taken before transplantation. Stated subset: CFSE-low proliferating T cells sorted from approximately 6-day pre-transplant mixed lymphocyte reaction (GvH or HvG direction). The CDR3 sequence: CASSTGVAGTEAFF. The CDR3 DNA follows: TGTGCCAGCAGCACAGGGGTTGCGGGCACTGAAGCTTTCTTT.